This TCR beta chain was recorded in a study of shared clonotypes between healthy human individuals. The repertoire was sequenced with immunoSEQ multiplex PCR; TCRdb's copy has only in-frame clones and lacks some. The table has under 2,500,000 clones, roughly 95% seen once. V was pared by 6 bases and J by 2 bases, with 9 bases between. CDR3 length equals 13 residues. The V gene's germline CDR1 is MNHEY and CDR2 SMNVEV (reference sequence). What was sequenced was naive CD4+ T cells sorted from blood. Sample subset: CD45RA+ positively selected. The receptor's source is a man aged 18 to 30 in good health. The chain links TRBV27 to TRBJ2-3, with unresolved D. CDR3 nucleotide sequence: TGTGCCAGCAGAATTAGGGTCACAGATACGCAGTATTTT. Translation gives CASRIRVTDTQYF.